This T cell receptor (beta chain) was observed in a study of T cell responses to AZD1222 COVID-19 vaccine (dated by TCRdb to about 2021). Background for the entire study: AZD1222 recipients given second doses at about 4 weeks or at about 12 weeks were pooled, since spike-specific TCR depth and breadth were not found to differ between the two schedules. A total of about 230 trial participants underwent TCR sequencing, of whom 207 received two doses of AZD1222 and about 25 received two doses of the MenACWY control vaccine. Trial participants were enrolled by age into 18-55, 56-69 and 70-plus year subgroups, with about 150, 28 and 57 TCR-sequenced participants respectively. The full study reports these points: Conclusions about previously exposed vaccinees are limited because only six or seven AZD1222 recipients were SARS-CoV-2 seropositive at baseline. Most participants were white British and females outnumbered males, and the authors suggested that clonal diversity may have been underestimated. In the small 56-69-year group, the increase in depth fell short of significance, most likely because of low power. CD4 TCRs associated with the vaccine covered the entire spike protein, and the dominant responses were in regions 160-218 and 743-854. Because no samples from the day 14 peak response were available, repertoires could be characterized only after the peak T cell response. After two AZD1222 doses, spike-specific TCR breadth and depth were significantly higher than at day 0 and than in MenACWY recipients. Nearly half of unique spike-specific TCRs reportedly recognized epitopes outside regions mutated in the B.1.351 and B.1.1.7 variants.

V is clipped by 4 bases and J by 0 bases, and the sequence between their germline boundaries is 23 bases long. The CDR3 runs 20 residues from the cysteine to the phenylalanine. The read is trimmed to its CDR3 DNA, 60 bases read in frame from base 1. CDR1 and CDR2 are read off the germline V gene as SGDLS and YYNGEE. Explained via the paper, the time point label denotes: baseline before first vaccination. Vaccinee samples were obtained from the UK trials COV001 and COV002, which included a single-blind randomized controlled phase 2/3 trial of AZD1222 (ChAdOx1 nCoV-19) in healthy adults. For TCRbeta chain sequencing, PBMC samples were collected from trial participants at day 0 and at day 28 after the second dose. The CDR3 regions of human TCRbeta chains were analyzed by immunosequencing. Regarding the original processing steps: Repertoire TCRs were matched against a reference library of SARS-CoV-2-specific TCRs generated with the MIRA antigen-specificity platform. Breadth meant the fraction of unique TCRs that were SARS-CoV-2-associated, whereas depth meant the fraction of total T cells that were SARS-CoV-2-associated. Each spike-specific TCR was assigned to its reactive spike region and to a CD4 or CD8 class using the MIRA data. Log10-transformed breadth and depth values were compared by one-way ANOVA with Sidak's multiple comparisons tests. Entries here come from immuneACCESS through TCRdb and include only in-frame sequences with V and J called. Some clones fail to appear in such tables; in the studies checked, an unresolved V gene covers under half of the shortfall, and the cause of the remainder is unknown. Clonal size and the V and J genes are those of that table, whereas D and trimming came from the DNA. In all, the sample holds 100,000 to 150,000 clones, and more than 75% of those were seen once. Jointly, the top ten make up about 10% of the sample.

Comments on this clone: No cognate antigen has been identified for it. It has no much larger one-base neighbor in the sample; base qualities were not kept.

The TCR sequence derives from an adult in good health. The specimen was peripheral blood, collected on day 0 of AZD1222 vaccination. The chain is assembled from TRBV9 and TRBJ2-6; too little of a D gene remains to name it. CDR3 region: CASSSRVGVRSVSGANVLTF. The nucleotides are TGTGCCAGCAGCTCCCGGGTTGGTGTCAGGTCGGTCTCTGGGGCCAACGTCCTGACTTTC. Supplemented by the reference TRBV9 and TRBJ2-6 proteins around the CDR3, the complete variable domain is DSGVTQTPKHLITATGQRVTLRCSPRSGDLSVYWYQQSLDQGLQFLIQYYNGEERAKGNILERFSAQQFPDLHSELNLSSLELGDSALYFCASSSRVGVRSVSGANVLTFGAGSRLTVL.